Detailed here is one T cell receptor beta chain. This sample was included in a study of technical replicates of blood from a handful of donors. Here immunoSEQ multiplex PCR was the method, and the copy in TCRdb shows in-frame clones only, minus some. The repertoire has tens of thousands of clones, about 95% of them found once; the top ten carry roughly 0.24%. V shed 4 bases, J shed 4 bases, and the junction held 5 bases outside the gene matches. The CDR3 is 14 amino acids. Germline V gene sequence: CDR1 SGHDN, CDR2 FVKESK. The sequence was collected from a human donor in good health. Sequenced: T cells isolated from PBMCs. The rearrangement links TRBV14 to TRBJ2-7; TRBD1 aligns across 9 bases. CDR3 sequence: CASSRRDRDYEQYF. The CDR3, as DNA: TGTGCCAGCAGCCGCCGGGACAGGGATTACGAGCAGTACTTC.